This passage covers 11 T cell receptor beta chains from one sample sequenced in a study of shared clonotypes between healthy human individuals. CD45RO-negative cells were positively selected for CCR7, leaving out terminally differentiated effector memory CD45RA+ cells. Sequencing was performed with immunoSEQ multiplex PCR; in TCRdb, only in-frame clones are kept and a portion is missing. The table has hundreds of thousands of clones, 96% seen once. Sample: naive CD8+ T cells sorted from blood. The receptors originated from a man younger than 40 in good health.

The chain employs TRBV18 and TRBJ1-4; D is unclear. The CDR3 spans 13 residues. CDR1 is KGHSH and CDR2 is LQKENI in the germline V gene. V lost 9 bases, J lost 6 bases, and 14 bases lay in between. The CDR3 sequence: CASTVGWDEKLFF. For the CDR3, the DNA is TGTGCCAGTACTGTCGGATGGGATGAAAAACTGTTTTTT.

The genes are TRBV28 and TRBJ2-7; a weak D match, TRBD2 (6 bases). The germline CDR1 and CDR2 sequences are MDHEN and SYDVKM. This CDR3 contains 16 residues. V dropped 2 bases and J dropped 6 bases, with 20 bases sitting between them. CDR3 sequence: CASSLEASVSPPEQYF. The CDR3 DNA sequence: TGTGCCAGCAGTTTAGAGGCTAGCGTTAGCCCCCCCGAGCAGTACTTC.

The CDR3 region is CASSFFTGGPDEQFF. CDR3 coding DNA: TGTGCCAGCAGTTTTTTTACGGGAGGGCCGGATGAGCAGTTCTTC. V is TRBV27 and J is TRBJ2-1, with 8 bases aligning to TRBD2. The germline V gene has CDR1 MNHEY and CDR2 SMNVEV (reference sequence). The CDR3 is 15 amino acids. Unmatched junction bases numbered 9, after V lost 3 bases and J lost 8 bases.

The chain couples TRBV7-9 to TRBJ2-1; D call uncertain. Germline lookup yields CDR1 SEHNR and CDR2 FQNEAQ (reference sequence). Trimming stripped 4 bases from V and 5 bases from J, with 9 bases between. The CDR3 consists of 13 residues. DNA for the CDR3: TGTGCCAGCAGCTATATAGGCAACAATGAGCAGTTCTTC. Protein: CASSYIGNNEQFF.

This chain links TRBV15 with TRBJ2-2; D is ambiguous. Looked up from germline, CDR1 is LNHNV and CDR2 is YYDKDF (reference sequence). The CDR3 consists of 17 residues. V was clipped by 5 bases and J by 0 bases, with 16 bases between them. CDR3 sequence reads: CATSPTGQVANTGELFF. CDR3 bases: TGTGCCACCAGCCCAACTGGCCAGGTAGCGAACACCGGGGAGCTGTTTTTT.

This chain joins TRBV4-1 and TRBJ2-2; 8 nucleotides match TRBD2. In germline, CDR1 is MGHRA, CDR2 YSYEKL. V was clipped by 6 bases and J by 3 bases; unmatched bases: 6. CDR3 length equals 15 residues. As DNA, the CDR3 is TGCGCCAGCAGAACCCGGGAGGGAGACACCGGGGAGCTGTTTTTT. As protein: CASRTREGDTGELFF.

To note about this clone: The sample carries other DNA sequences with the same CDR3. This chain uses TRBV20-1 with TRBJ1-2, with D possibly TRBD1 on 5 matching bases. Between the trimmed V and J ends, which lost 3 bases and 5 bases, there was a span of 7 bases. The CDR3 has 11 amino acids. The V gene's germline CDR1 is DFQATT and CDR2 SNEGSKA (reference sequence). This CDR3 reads CSAREGYGYTF. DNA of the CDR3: TGCAGTGCTAGGGAGGGGTATGGCTACACCTTC.

The CDR3 nucleotides are TGTGCCAGCAGCCCCCGGACAGGGGAACGCAACACCGGGGAGCTGTTTTTT. It translates to CASSPRTGERNTGELFF. The chain links TRBV7-9 to TRBJ2-2, with 9 nucleotides matching TRBD1. This CDR3 region has 17 residues. Germline V CDR1 and CDR2: SEHNR, FQNEAQ (reference sequence). V dropped 5 bases and J dropped 2; count of bases not matched to a gene: 9.

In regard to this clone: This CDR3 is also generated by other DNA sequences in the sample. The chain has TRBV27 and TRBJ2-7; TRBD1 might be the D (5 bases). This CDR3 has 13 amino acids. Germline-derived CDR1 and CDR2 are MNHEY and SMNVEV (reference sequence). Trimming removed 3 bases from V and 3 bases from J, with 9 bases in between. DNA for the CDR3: TGTGCCAGCAGTTTTGGGGCAGACTACGAGCAGTACTTC. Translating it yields CASSFGADYEQYF.

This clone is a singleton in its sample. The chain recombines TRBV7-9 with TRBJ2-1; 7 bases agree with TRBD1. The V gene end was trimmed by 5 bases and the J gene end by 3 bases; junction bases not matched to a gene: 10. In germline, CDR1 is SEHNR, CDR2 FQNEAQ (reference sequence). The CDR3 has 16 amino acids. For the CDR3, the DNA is TGTGCCAGCAGCCCTACATTAGGGGACAGCTACAATGAGCAGTTCTTC. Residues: CASSPTLGDSYNEQFF. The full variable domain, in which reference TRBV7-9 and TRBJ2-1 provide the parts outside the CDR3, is DTGVSQNPRHKITKRGQNVTFRCDPISEHNRLYWYRQTLGQGPEFLTYFQNEAQLEKSRLLSDRFSAERPKGSFSTLEIQRTEQGDSAMYLCASSPTLGDSYNEQFFGPGTRLTVL.

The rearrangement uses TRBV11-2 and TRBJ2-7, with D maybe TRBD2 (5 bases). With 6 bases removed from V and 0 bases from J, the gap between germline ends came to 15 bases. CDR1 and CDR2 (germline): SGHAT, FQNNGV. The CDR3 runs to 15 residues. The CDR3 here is CASSPSGLDSYEQYF. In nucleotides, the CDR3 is TGTGCCAGCAGTCCCTCCGGACTTGACTCCTACGAGCAGTACTTC.